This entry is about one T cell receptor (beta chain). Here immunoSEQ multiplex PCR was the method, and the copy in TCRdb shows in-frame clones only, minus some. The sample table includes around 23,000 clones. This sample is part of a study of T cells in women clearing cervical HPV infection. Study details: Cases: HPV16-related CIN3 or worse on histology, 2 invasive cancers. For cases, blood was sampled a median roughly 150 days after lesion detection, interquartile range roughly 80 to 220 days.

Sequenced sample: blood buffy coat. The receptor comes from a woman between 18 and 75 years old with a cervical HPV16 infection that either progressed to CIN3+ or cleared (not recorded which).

Here the CDR3 reads CASSTSRGGTGELFF. The part of the CDR3 DNA that was read is TGTGCCAGCAGTACCTCTCGGGGGGGCACCGGGGAG. This chain uses TRBV6-4 with TRBJ2-2; 8 bases agree with TRBD2. The CDR3 is cut off 3 residues early in the read; its end comes from the germline J gene. V shed 5 bases and J 4 bases; nucleotides not matched to a gene: 6. The CDR3 is 15 amino acids. Germline CDR1 MRHNA, CDR2 SNTAGT.